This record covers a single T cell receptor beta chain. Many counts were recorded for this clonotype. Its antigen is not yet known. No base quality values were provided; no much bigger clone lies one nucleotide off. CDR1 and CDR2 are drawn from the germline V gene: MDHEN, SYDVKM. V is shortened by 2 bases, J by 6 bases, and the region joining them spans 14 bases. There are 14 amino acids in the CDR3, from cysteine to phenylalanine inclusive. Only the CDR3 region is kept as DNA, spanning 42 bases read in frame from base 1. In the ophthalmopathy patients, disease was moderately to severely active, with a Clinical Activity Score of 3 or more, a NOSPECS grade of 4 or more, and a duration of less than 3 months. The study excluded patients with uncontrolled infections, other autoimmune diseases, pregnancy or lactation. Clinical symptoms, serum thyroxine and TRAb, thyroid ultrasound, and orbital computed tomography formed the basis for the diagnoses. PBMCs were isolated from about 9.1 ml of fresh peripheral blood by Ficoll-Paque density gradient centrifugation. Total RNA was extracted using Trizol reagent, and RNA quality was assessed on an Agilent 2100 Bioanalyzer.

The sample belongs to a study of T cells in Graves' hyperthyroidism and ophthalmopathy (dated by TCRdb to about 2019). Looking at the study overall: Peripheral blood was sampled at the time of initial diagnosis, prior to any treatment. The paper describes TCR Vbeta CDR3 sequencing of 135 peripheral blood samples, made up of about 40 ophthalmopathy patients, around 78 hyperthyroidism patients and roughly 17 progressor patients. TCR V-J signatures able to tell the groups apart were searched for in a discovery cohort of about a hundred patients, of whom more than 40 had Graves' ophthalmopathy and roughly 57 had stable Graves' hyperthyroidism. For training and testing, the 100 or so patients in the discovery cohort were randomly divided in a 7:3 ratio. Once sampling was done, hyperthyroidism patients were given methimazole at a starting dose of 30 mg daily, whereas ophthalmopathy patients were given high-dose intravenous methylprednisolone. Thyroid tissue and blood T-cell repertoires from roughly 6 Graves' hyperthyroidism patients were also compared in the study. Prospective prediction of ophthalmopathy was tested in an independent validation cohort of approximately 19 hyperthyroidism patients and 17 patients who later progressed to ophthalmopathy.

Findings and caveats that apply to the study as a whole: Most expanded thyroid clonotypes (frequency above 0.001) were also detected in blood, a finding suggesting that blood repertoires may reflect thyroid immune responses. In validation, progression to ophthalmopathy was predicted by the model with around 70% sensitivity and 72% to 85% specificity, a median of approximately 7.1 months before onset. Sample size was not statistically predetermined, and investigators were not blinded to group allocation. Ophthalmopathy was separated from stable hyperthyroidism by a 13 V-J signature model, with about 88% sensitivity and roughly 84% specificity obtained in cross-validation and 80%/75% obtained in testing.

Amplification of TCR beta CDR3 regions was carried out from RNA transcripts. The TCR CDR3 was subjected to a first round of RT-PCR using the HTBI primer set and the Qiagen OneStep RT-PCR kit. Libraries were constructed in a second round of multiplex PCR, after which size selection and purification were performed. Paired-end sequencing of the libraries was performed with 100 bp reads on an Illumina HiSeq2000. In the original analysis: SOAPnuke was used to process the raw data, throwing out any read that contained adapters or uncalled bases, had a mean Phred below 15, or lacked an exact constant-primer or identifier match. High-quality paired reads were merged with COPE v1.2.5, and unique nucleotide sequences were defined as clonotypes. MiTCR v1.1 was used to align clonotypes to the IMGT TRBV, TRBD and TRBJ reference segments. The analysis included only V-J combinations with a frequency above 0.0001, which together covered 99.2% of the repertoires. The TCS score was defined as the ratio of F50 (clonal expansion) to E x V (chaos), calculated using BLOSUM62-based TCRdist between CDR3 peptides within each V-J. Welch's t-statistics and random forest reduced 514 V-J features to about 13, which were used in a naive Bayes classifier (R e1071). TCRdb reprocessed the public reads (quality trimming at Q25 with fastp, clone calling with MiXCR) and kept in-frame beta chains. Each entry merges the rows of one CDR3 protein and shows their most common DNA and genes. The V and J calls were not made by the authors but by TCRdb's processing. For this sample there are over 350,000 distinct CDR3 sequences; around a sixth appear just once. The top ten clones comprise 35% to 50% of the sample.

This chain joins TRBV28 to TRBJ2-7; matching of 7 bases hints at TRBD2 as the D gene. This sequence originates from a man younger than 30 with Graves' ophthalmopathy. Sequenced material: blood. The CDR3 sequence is CASSLAGASGEQYF. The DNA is TGTGCCAGCAGTTTAGCGGGGGCGAGCGGCGAGCAGTACTTC.